This entry is about one T cell receptor beta chain. Its antigen is undetermined. Germline CDR1 LGHNA, CDR2 YNFKEQ. Unmatched junction bases numbered 6, after V lost 1 base and J lost 6 bases. This CDR3 comprises 16 residues. Profiled with immunoSEQ multiplex PCR; TCRdb holds only in-frame clones, not every one. The sample yields tens of thousands of clones, about 96% seen once. This specimen comes from a study of monozygotic twins with cystic fibrosis. Regarding the study as a whole: No link emerged between shared CDR3 counts and age, concordance or severity. V usage most resembled the co-twin in 13 of 16 pairs. Unrelated CF individuals shared fewer identical clonotypes than monozygotic CF twins. The repertoire was suggested to be naive-dominated, clonality median around 0.01.

The TCR comes from a girl aged 2 to 10 with cystic fibrosis. The chain links TRBV4-2 to TRBJ2-2, with 9 bases lining up with TRBD2. Sample: blood. The DNA for the CDR3 is TGTGCCAGCAGCCAAGGGGCGGGAGGGATTGCCGGGGAGCTGTTTTTT. The encoded protein is CASSQGAGGIAGELFF.